This T cell receptor beta chain was recorded in a study of shared clonotypes between healthy human individuals. General study points: Sequencing of the sorted subsets was shown by rarefaction to be incomplete despite large depth.

Nashville, Tennessee was home to all donors, each a Caucasian adult. CD4+ cells underwent separation, giving CD45RA+ naive and CD45RA-negative memory subsets. About 30,000 T cell genomes (approximately 0.2 ug DNA) went into each sorted-subset replicate. The data were produced by immunoSEQ multiplex PCR, yet TCRdb's version contains in-frame clones alone and is incomplete. This table has hundreds of thousands of clones, approximately 97% appearing once. V was pared by 2 bases and J by 8 bases, with 6 bases of the junction left unmatched. The germline V gene has CDR1 MNHEY and CDR2 SVGAGI. The CDR3 runs to 15 residues. In the case of this clone: Antigen unknown.

The V gene is TRBV6-5, the J gene TRBJ2-2; the match to TRBD1 covers 9 bases. Sequenced sample: naive CD4+ T cells sorted from blood. As to subset: CD45RA+ positively selected. This receptor was obtained from a woman aged 25 to 45 in good health. In nucleotides, the CDR3 is TGTGCCAGCAGTTACGGGGACAGGGCTGCAGGGGAGCTGTTTTTT. Its translation is CASSYGDRAAGELFF.